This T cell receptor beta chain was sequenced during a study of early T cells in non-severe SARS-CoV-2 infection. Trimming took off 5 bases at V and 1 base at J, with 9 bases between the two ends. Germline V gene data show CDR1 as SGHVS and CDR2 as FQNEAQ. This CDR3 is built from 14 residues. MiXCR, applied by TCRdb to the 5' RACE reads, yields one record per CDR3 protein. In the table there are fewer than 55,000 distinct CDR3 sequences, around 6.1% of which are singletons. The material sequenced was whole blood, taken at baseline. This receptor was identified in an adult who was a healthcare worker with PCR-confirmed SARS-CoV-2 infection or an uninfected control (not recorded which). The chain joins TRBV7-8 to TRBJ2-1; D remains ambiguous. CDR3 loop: CASSGRPSYNEQFF. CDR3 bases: TGTGCCAGCAGCGGCCGACCGTCCTACAATGAGCAGTTCTTC.